This T cell receptor (beta chain) was observed in a study of cytomegalovirus exposure and HLA in healthy donors. The V end was cut by 3 bases, the J end by 1 base, with 9 bases between. Germline V lookup: CDR1 MNHEY, CDR2 SMNVEV (reference sequence). This CDR3 has 14 amino acids. For this clone: Antigen unknown. Other DNA sequences in this sample translate to the same CDR3.

It was with 60 Vbeta and 13 Jbeta primers that the PCR ran. Libraries were prepared by immunoSEQ multiplex PCR; TCRdb keeps only in-frame clonotypes and omits some of them. The sample yields some 93,000 clones, under 90% seen once. Findings and limits, study-wide: HLA restriction was apparent for most CMV-associated TCR beta chains in a later analysis. Later findings reportedly placed an Asian-associated ancestry cluster below the roughly 730-donor mean for N-insertions. It was shown in a later analysis that HLA-associated TCR beta chains were more clonally expanded than other, equally common chains.

The receptor comes from a man in his fifties in good health and CMV-seronegative. The chain carries TRBV27 and TRBJ2-5; D is uncertain. The source material was PBMCs. The CDR3 loop reads CASSFWAGQETQYF. Written as DNA, the CDR3 is TGTGCCAGCAGTTTCTGGGCAGGCCAAGAGACCCAGTACTTC.